The T cell receptor (beta chain) described here comes from a study of cytomegalovirus exposure and HLA in healthy donors. Looking at the study overall: The roughly 130 validation repertoires used the same platform as the approximately 670 first-cohort repertoires, a later analysis reported. The study's findings and limits: Overall, around 150 TCR beta chains were annotated as cytomegalovirus-associated.

In regard to this clone: The antigen remains undetermined.

Data came from immunoSEQ multiplex PCR; TCRdb stores just in-frame clones and leaves some out. The sample lists fewer than 250,000 clones, 80% to 90% seen once, with 2.5% to 3% in the top ten. Trimming took 4 bases from V and 3 from J; bases not matched to a gene: 5. Per the germline V gene, CDR1 is MNHEY and CDR2 is SMNVEV (reference sequence). The CDR3 runs 14 residues. The sample taken for sequencing was PBMCs. The sequence was collected from a man between 18 and 29 years old in good health and CMV-seronegative. The V call is TRBV27, the J call TRBJ2-7; 8 bases map to TRBD1. The DNA of the CDR3 is TGTGCCAGCAGTTCCTCCGGACAGGGCTACGAGCAGTACTTC. It codes for CASSSSGQGYEQYF.